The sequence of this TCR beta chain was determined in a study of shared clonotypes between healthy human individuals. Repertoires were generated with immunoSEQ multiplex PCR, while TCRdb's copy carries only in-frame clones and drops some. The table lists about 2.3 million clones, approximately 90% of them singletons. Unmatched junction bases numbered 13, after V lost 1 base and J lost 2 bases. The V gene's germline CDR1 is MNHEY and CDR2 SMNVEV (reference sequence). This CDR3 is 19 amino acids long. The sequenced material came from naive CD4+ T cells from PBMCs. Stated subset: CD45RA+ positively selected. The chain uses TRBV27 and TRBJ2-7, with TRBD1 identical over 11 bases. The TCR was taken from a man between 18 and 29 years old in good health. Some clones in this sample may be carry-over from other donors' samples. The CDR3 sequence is CASSLYSDHGTGGPYEQYF. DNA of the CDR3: TGTGCCAGCAGTTTATATAGCGACCATGGGACAGGGGGACCCTACGAGCAGTACTTC.